These T cell receptor beta chains were read from a single sample in a study of T cells in Graves' hyperthyroidism and ophthalmopathy. TCRdb re-derived calls from the multiplex PCR reads in MiXCR, one entry per CDR3 protein. The data contain about 610,000 distinct CDR3 sequences, roughly 14% of them singletons. Sequenced sample: blood. These TCRs come from a woman in her thirties or forties with Graves' ophthalmopathy. Both conserved end residues are part of each CDR3. Each record gives: V gene, D gene, J gene, clone size, CDR3 DNA, CDR3 protein. D genes are given only for firm matches. Rows may omit the clone size; those that give it use once, few, many or a size class.

V gene: TRBV11-2
D gene: TRBD2
J gene: TRBJ2-7
clone size: many
CDR3 DNA: TGTGCCAGCAGCCGGACTAGTTTCGAGCAGTACTTC
CDR3 protein: CASSRTSFEQYF

V gene: TRBV28
D gene: TRBD1
J gene: TRBJ1-2
clone size: -
CDR3 DNA: TGTGCCAGCACCGCGGGACAGGGGCCTGGCTACACCTTC
CDR3 protein: CASTAGQGPGYTF

V gene: TRBV7-9
D gene: TRBD1
J gene: TRBJ2-5
clone size: many
CDR3 DNA: TGTGCCAGCAGCTTACTCCAGGGGGCTGGGGAGACCCAGTACTTC
CDR3 protein: CASSLLQGAGETQYF

V gene: TRBV12-3/TRBV12-4
D gene: -
J gene: TRBJ2-5
clone size: many
CDR3 DNA: TGTGCCAGCAGTTTAGTTATGAAAGAGACCCAGTACTTC
CDR3 protein: CASSLVMKETQYF

V gene: TRBV6-5
D gene: -
J gene: TRBJ1-1
clone size: few
CDR3 DNA: TGTGCCAGCAGTTACTCGATAGAGCAGGGGCCCTTCACTGAAGCTTTCTTT
CDR3 protein: CASSYSIEQGPFTEAFF

V gene: TRBV11-1
D gene: TRBD2
J gene: TRBJ2-7
clone size: few
CDR3 DNA: TGTGCCAGCAGCTCTTACGGGAGGGGCTACGAGCAGTACTTC
CDR3 protein: CASSSYGRGYEQYF

V gene: TRBV6-1
D gene: TRBD2
J gene: TRBJ2-2
clone size: many
CDR3 DNA: TGTGCCAGCAGTGATAGCGGGAGAGGAACCGGGGAGCTGTTTTTT
CDR3 protein: CASSDSGRGTGELFF

V gene: TRBV6-4
D gene: TRBD1
J gene: TRBJ1-5
clone size: many
CDR3 DNA: TGTGCCAGCAGTCACCACCCGGGACAGCTGGGCGTTCAGCCCCAGCATTTT
CDR3 protein: CASSHHPGQLGVQPQHF

V gene: TRBV9
D gene: -
J gene: TRBJ2-1
clone size: many
CDR3 DNA: TGTGCCAGCAGTCGCACTGAAGCGCCCTCCTACAATGAGCAGTTCTTC
CDR3 protein: CASSRTEAPSYNEQFF

V gene: TRBV5-1
D gene: TRBD2
J gene: TRBJ2-7
clone size: many
CDR3 DNA: TGCGCCAGCAGCTTGAAGGTGACTAGCGTCTACGAGCAGTACTTC
CDR3 protein: CASSLKVTSVYEQYF

V gene: TRBV28
D gene: -
J gene: TRBJ1-1
clone size: -
CDR3 DNA: TGTGCCAGCAGTTTATATGGCGGGGGTTACGCTGAAGCTTTCTTT
CDR3 protein: CASSLYGGGYAEAFF

V gene: TRBV15
D gene: -
J gene: TRBJ2-2
clone size: many
CDR3 DNA: TGTGCCACCAGCCCTCGTCCGAACACCGGGGAGCTGTTTTTT
CDR3 protein: CATSPRPNTGELFF

V gene: TRBV7-6
D gene: -
J gene: TRBJ1-6
clone size: -
CDR3 DNA: TGTGCCAGCAGCTCCGCTACAGGGAGCTCCTATAATTCACCCCTCCACTTT
CDR3 protein: CASSSATGSSYNSPLHF

V gene: TRBV12-3/TRBV12-4
D gene: -
J gene: TRBJ1-1
clone size: many
CDR3 DNA: TGTGCCAGCAGTTTGGATCTTTGGGGTGAAGCTTTCTTT
CDR3 protein: CASSLDLWGEAFF

V gene: TRBV19
D gene: TRBD1
J gene: TRBJ2-7
clone size: many
CDR3 DNA: TGTGCCAGTAGCAAGGGACAGTGGGATCGGCAGTACTTC
CDR3 protein: CASSKGQWDRQYF

V gene: TRBV11-2
D gene: -
J gene: TRBJ2-7
clone size: -
CDR3 DNA: TGTGCCAGCAGCTTAGTTGTTTCTGGCAGGGGCGAGCAGTACTTC
CDR3 protein: CASSLVVSGRGEQYF

V gene: TRBV6-5
D gene: TRBD1
J gene: TRBJ1-6
clone size: many
CDR3 DNA: TGTGCCAGCAGTTTAGGGACAGGGAATAATTCACCCCTCCACTTT
CDR3 protein: CASSLGTGNNSPLHF

V gene: TRBV10-3
D gene: -
J gene: TRBJ2-5
clone size: many
CDR3 DNA: TGTGCCATCAGTGAGTCCATCGCGGAGACCCAGTACTTC
CDR3 protein: CAISESIAETQYF

V gene: TRBV12-3/TRBV12-4
D gene: -
J gene: TRBJ2-7
clone size: many
CDR3 DNA: TGTGCCAGCAGTTTCGGGACTCACTCCTACGAGCAGTACTTC
CDR3 protein: CASSFGTHSYEQYF

V gene: TRBV7-2
D gene: -
J gene: TRBJ2-7
clone size: many
CDR3 DNA: TGTGCCAGCAGCTTACAGGGACTTAGCTACGAGCAGTACTTC
CDR3 protein: CASSLQGLSYEQYF

V gene: TRBV7-2
D gene: -
J gene: TRBJ2-7
clone size: many
CDR3 DNA: TGTGCCAGCAGCTTAAACCGACGTGGGCAGTACTTC
CDR3 protein: CASSLNRRGQYF

V gene: TRBV3-1
D gene: TRBD1
J gene: TRBJ1-6
clone size: -
CDR3 DNA: TGTGCCAGCAGCCAAGGACAGGGTAATTCACCCCTCCACTTT
CDR3 protein: CASSQGQGNSPLHF

V gene: TRBV9
D gene: -
J gene: TRBJ2-5
clone size: many
CDR3 DNA: TGTGCCAGCAGCCCATGGGTCCAAGAGACCCAGTACTTC
CDR3 protein: CASSPWVQETQYF

V gene: TRBV20-1
D gene: -
J gene: TRBJ1-2
clone size: many
CDR3 DNA: TGCAGTGCTAGAGATGAAACAGGATTACGCTATGGCTACACCTTC
CDR3 protein: CSARDETGLRYGYTF

V gene: TRBV6-1
D gene: TRBD1
J gene: TRBJ1-5
clone size: many
CDR3 DNA: TGTGCCAGCAGCACAGGGGTTTCGGGCAATCAGCCCCAGCATTTT
CDR3 protein: CASSTGVSGNQPQHF

V gene: TRBV19
D gene: -
J gene: TRBJ1-1
clone size: many
CDR3 DNA: TGTGCCAGTACACAGGGCTACGCTGAAGCTTTCTTT
CDR3 protein: CASTQGYAEAFF

V gene: TRBV27
D gene: TRBD1
J gene: TRBJ2-5
clone size: -
CDR3 DNA: TGTGCCAGCAGTTTATTCGCCGGGACAGGCCGAGAGACCCAGTACTTC
CDR3 protein: CASSLFAGTGRETQYF

V gene: TRBV29-1
D gene: TRBD2
J gene: TRBJ2-7
clone size: many
CDR3 DNA: TGCAGCGTTGAAGACACTAGCGGCTCCTACGAGCAGTACTTC
CDR3 protein: CSVEDTSGSYEQYF

V gene: TRBV4-2
D gene: TRBD2
J gene: TRBJ2-7
clone size: -
CDR3 DNA: TGTGCCAGCAGCCTCACGACTAGCGAGTTTTCCGAGCAGTACTTC
CDR3 protein: CASSLTTSEFSEQYF

V gene: TRBV20-1
D gene: TRBD2
J gene: TRBJ2-2
clone size: -
CDR3 DNA: TGCAGTGCTAGCGGGAAGGGACTAGCGGGAGCGAGCGGGGAGCTGTTTTTT
CDR3 protein: CSASGKGLAGASGELFF

V gene: TRBV7-2
D gene: -
J gene: TRBJ1-1
clone size: many
CDR3 DNA: TGTGCCAGCAGCAGAAGAGGGGACACTGAAGCTTTCTTT
CDR3 protein: CASSRRGDTEAFF

V gene: TRBV6-5
D gene: TRBD2
J gene: TRBJ2-7
clone size: -
CDR3 DNA: TGTGCCAGCAGTTACGCGGGAGGTGTCTACGAGCAGTACTTC
CDR3 protein: CASSYAGGVYEQYF

V gene: TRBV2
D gene: -
J gene: TRBJ2-7
clone size: -
CDR3 DNA: TGTGCCAGCAGTGTTCCCCAGAACTACGAGCAGTACTTC
CDR3 protein: CASSVPQNYEQYF

V gene: TRBV10-3
D gene: TRBD2
J gene: TRBJ2-5
clone size: many
CDR3 DNA: TGTGCCACTTCCTTACTAGCGGACCAAGAGACCCAGTACTTC
CDR3 protein: CATSLLADQETQYF

V gene: TRBV28
D gene: -
J gene: TRBJ1-1
clone size: many
CDR3 DNA: TGTGCCAGCAGTTTAGGGCAGGGGAGTGAAGCTTTCTTT
CDR3 protein: CASSLGQGSEAFF

V gene: TRBV6-1
D gene: -
J gene: TRBJ2-2
clone size: many
CDR3 DNA: TGTGCCAGCAGTGATGCGGACACCGGGGAGCTGTTTTTT
CDR3 protein: CASSDADTGELFF

V gene: TRBV27
D gene: TRBD1
J gene: TRBJ1-2
clone size: many
CDR3 DNA: TGTGCCAGCAGACCCCTCACAGGGGAGGATGGCTACACCTTC
CDR3 protein: CASRPLTGEDGYTF

V gene: TRBV12-3/TRBV12-4
D gene: -
J gene: TRBJ2-7
clone size: many
CDR3 DNA: TGTGCCAGCAGTGCCCCCATAGGAGGGTCCCACGAGCAGTACTTC
CDR3 protein: CASSAPIGGSHEQYF

V gene: TRBV28
D gene: -
J gene: TRBJ2-4
clone size: many
CDR3 DNA: TGTGCCAGCAGTTTTCCCGGGGCGGGGATAACCAAAAACATTCAGTACTTC
CDR3 protein: CASSFPGAGITKNIQYF

V gene: TRBV5-1
D gene: TRBD2
J gene: TRBJ2-2
clone size: few
CDR3 DNA: TGCGCCAGCAGCCCGGGCCGTAGCGGGCCCGGGGAGCTGTTTTTT
CDR3 protein: CASSPGRSGPGELFF

V gene: TRBV30
D gene: -
J gene: TRBJ2-5
clone size: many
CDR3 DNA: TGTGCCTGGAGTTTGGGGTCGGAGACCCAGTACTTC
CDR3 protein: CAWSLGSETQYF

V gene: TRBV12-3/TRBV12-4
D gene: TRBD1
J gene: TRBJ1-5
clone size: -
CDR3 DNA: TGTGCCAGCAGTTTTCGACAGGGAAGTCAGCCCCAGCATTTT
CDR3 protein: CASSFRQGSQPQHF

V gene: TRBV29-1
D gene: TRBD2
J gene: TRBJ2-7
clone size: many
CDR3 DNA: TGCAGCGTCCTAGCGGGAGTCCCCTACGAGCAGTACTTC
CDR3 protein: CSVLAGVPYEQYF

V gene: TRBV7-3
D gene: -
J gene: TRBJ2-7
clone size: many
CDR3 DNA: TGTGCCAGCAGCTTAGGCGGGAATGGCAACGAGCAGTACTTC
CDR3 protein: CASSLGGNGNEQYF

V gene: TRBV15
D gene: -
J gene: TRBJ1-2
clone size: -
CDR3 DNA: TGTGCCACCAGCCCGTCGGGACATGGCTACACCTTC
CDR3 protein: CATSPSGHGYTF

V gene: TRBV4-1
D gene: TRBD1
J gene: TRBJ1-4
clone size: many
CDR3 DNA: TGCGCCAGCAGCCAAGATATGGCAGGGGGAGAAAAACTGTTTTTT
CDR3 protein: CASSQDMAGGEKLFF

V gene: TRBV29-1
D gene: -
J gene: TRBJ1-1
clone size: many
CDR3 DNA: TGCAGCGTTCTGGGCACTGAAGCTTTCTTT
CDR3 protein: CSVLGTEAFF